The T cell receptor beta chain under discussion was sequenced for a study of regulatory T cells in long-lasting Graves disease (dated by TCRdb to about 2021). With respect to the entire study: Antithyroid drugs had been taken for less than 3 months by newly diagnosed Graves' disease patients. Patients with persistent Graves' disease were compared with patients with newly diagnosed Graves' disease using TCR sequencing and RNA sequencing of peripheral blood. The study was registered as a clinical trial and conducted in China. TCR sequencing covered around 13 persistent and around 20 newly diagnosed Graves' disease patients, about 35 samples in total. Overall results and qualifications from the work: Only peripheral blood was studied, because thyroid tissue, the primary lesion, was inaccessible. Patients with persistent disease shared more public clonotypes (around 2,500) than newly diagnosed patients did (966). Sequencing and analysis were limited to the TCR beta chain. Preferential use of TRBV28, TRBJ1-2 and TRBJ2-5 was observed in persistent disease, whereas TRBV20-1 and TRBJ2-1 were favored in newly diagnosed disease. Persistent Graves' disease patients showed lower TCR Shannon entropy and fewer highly expanded clones than newly diagnosed patients, suggesting clonal expansion. The authors acknowledged the small sample size as a limitation that may reduce accuracy.

V is shortened by 2 bases, J by 5 bases, and the region joining them spans 9 bases. CDR1 and CDR2 (KGHSH, LQKENI) derive from the germline V gene. The CDR3 contains 13 residues, cysteine and phenylalanine counted. Of the read, only the CDR3 DNA is kept; its 39 bases are in frame from base 1. Libraries were constructed by multiplex PCR. Sequenced on an Illumina HiSeq 4000. To build TCR beta libraries, CDR3 regions were amplified by Arm-PCR using iRepertoire HTBI primers. PCR products were gel purified before sequencing. The paper's data handling went like this. Gene usage analysis of CDR3 amino acid clonotypes used the 62 TRBV and 12 to 15 TRBJ segments found across samples. COPE and FqMerger were used to merge filtered high-quality paired reads into contigs. BLAST was used to align contigs to IMGT TRBV, TRBD and TRBJ reference genes, with CDR3 defined following IMGT. Any clonotype with a frequency above 0.1% was counted as a highly expanded clone. Repertoire diversity was measured by Shannon entropy, and V-J evenness by the Gini coefficient. Clonotypes shared by more than one individual were considered public. The raw public reads went through TCRdb reprocessing: fastp at Q25, MiXCR clone calling, in-frame beta chains kept. Identical CDR3 proteins give one entry, which carries the most common genes and DNA. Clone size and V and J calls follow TCRdb, not the original study. Counted in this sample were about 540,000 distinct CDR3 sequences; roughly 13% of them appeared once. Together, the top ten hold 10% of the sample.

Sample time point, as interpreted from the label and publication: newly diagnosed GD, antithyroid drugs for less than 3 months. For both TCR sequencing and RNA sequencing, RNA was extracted from PBMCs using TRIzol. The diagnosis of Graves' disease followed American Thyroid Association guidelines. The patients came from an endocrinology department in Xi'an, China. Each patient gave 7 to 9.5 milliliters of peripheral blood, collected in an EDTA anticoagulant tube. PBMCs were isolated by Ficoll Paque Plus density gradient separation without further T cell sorting. An Agilent 2100 Bioanalyzer and agarose gel were used to assess RNA quality, and a NanoDrop 2000 was used to measure RNA concentration. This clonotype was seen a handful of times. Its antigen is currently not known. Base quality data are lacking; no much larger clone is found one base away. Another study also made use of these data, one on T cells in Graves' hyperthyroidism and ophthalmopathy. The second paper states: Stable Graves' hyperthyroidism was defined as no progression to ophthalmopathy during 18 months of follow-up. Hyperthyroidism patients were newly diagnosed, with disease duration under 2 months, and aged 18 to 65 years. Any patient with an uncontrolled infection, another autoimmune disease, pregnancy or lactation was excluded. Clinical symptoms, serum thyroxine and TRAb, thyroid ultrasound, and orbital computed tomography formed the basis for the diagnoses. A first-round RT-PCR of the TCR CDR3 used the HTBI primer set with the Qiagen OneStep RT-PCR kit. Most expanded thyroid clonotypes (frequency above 0.001) were also detected in blood, a finding suggesting that blood repertoires may reflect thyroid immune responses. In cross-validation, a model built on a 13 V-J signature told ophthalmopathy apart from stable hyperthyroidism with 85% to 90% sensitivity and roughly 83% specificity, and in testing the same model reached 80%/75%. In validation, the model predicted progression to ophthalmopathy a median of roughly six months before onset, with roughly 70% sensitivity and 72.22% specificity. To identify TCR V-J signatures that set the groups apart, the researchers used a discovery cohort of 100 patients, made up of 43 with Graves' ophthalmopathy and about 60 with stable Graves' hyperthyroidism. Prospective prediction of ophthalmopathy was tested in an independent validation cohort consisting of fewer than 20 hyperthyroidism patients and around 17 patients who later progressed to ophthalmopathy. The roughly 100 discovery patients were randomly split 7:3 into training and test sets. In more than five Graves' hyperthyroidism patients, the study also compared T-cell repertoires from thyroid tissue with T-cell repertoires from blood. Following sampling, methimazole starting at 30 mg daily was given to hyperthyroidism patients, and high-dose intravenous methylprednisolone was given to ophthalmopathy patients. Libraries were constructed in a second round of multiplex PCR, after which size selection and purification were performed. Paired-end sequencing of the libraries was performed with 100 bp reads on an Illumina HiSeq2000. SOAPnuke was used to process the raw data, removing reads that contained adapters or uncalled bases, had a mean Phred below 15, or lacked an exact match to the constant primer or identifier. COPE v1.2.5 was used to merge the high-quality paired reads, and each unique nucleotide sequence was defined as a clonotype. Clonotypes were aligned to IMGT TRBV, TRBD and TRBJ reference segments using MiTCR v1.1. The analysis included only V-J combinations with a frequency above 0.0001, which together covered approximately 99% of the repertoires. A TCS score was defined as the ratio between F50 (clonal expansion) and ExV (chaos), using BLOSUM62-based TCRdist between CDR3 peptides within each V-J. Welch's t-statistics and random forest reduced around 520 V-J features to 10 to 15, which were used in a naive Bayes classifier (R e1071). Sample size was not statistically predetermined, and blinding of investigators to group allocation was not performed. According to the paper, TCR Vbeta CDR3 sequencing was carried out on around 140 peripheral blood samples, which came from 40 to 45 ophthalmopathy, under 85 hyperthyroidism and some 17 progressor patients.

The chain couples TRBV18 to TRBJ1-1; TRBD1 is a weak D gene call, 5 bases matching. Source: peripheral blood mononuclear cells (PBMCs), taken at new diagnosis, from a patient treated with antithyroid drugs. The clonotype originates from a man aged 25-45 years with Graves disease. Donor details come from another sample of the same person, matched by shared clones. Read as DNA, the sequence is TGTGCCAGCTCACCAGGGTGGGGGACTGAAGCTTTCTTT. It translates as CASSPGWGTEAFF.